This TCR beta chain was identified in a study of T cells in Graves' hyperthyroidism and ophthalmopathy. Germline V CDR1 and CDR2: DFQATT, SNEGSKA (reference sequence). CDR3 length: 15 residues. Between the trimmed V and J ends, which lost 3 bases and 1 base, there was a span of 15 bases. TCR beta CDR3 regions were amplified from RNA. The TCR CDR3 was amplified in a first-round RT-PCR using the HTBI primer set. Using its own MiXCR run on the multiplex PCR reads, TCRdb lists one record per CDR3 protein. Of about 290,000 distinct CDR3 sequences listed, about 13% are singletons. This clonotype occurred many times.

The sample comprised blood. This chain uses TRBV20-1 with TRBJ1-2; D is possibly TRBD1 (5 bases). The sequence derives from a woman aged 40-49 years with Graves' hyperthyroidism. The CDR3 loop is CSASRNRGVNYGYTF. CDR3 in DNA: TGCAGTGCTAGTCGCAACCGGGGCGTTAACTATGGCTACACCTTC.